This T cell receptor beta chain is from a study of cytomegalovirus exposure and HLA in healthy donors. The primer mix had 60 Vbeta and 13 Jbeta primers. As processed by the authors: Later reanalysis found 75 million to 100 million unique TCR beta chains, some 10 million of them shared. Clones were sequenced by immunoSEQ multiplex PCR, and TCRdb holds only the in-frame ones, with some missing. The DNA was the basis for D and trimming; V, J and clone size are from that table. Among more than 100,000 clones listed, 75% to 85% were seen once. The sequence was collected from a female donor in good health and CMV-seropositive. The sequenced material came from PBMCs.

The CDR3 here is CASSSRGGSNTEAFF. For the CDR3, the DNA is TGTGCCAGCAGTTCCCGAGGGGGTTCGAACACTGAAGCTTTCTTT. The V call is TRBV6-6, the J call TRBJ1-1; tentatively, D is TRBD1 (6 bases). Trimming cost V 4 bases and J 1 base, with 13 bases left between them. CDR3 length equals 15 residues. Looked up from germline, CDR1 is MNHNY and CDR2 is SVGAGI (reference sequence).